The following is a TCR beta chain sequence with its context. Original data processing: Cell counts per sample came from amplifying reference gene primers. TCRdb's table, derived via immunoSEQ multiplex PCR, lists solely in-frame clones and lacks some. The V and J calls and clone size are taken from that table; D and trimming were inferred from the DNA. The repertoire has around 260,000 clones, about 90% of them found once; the top ten carry under 3%. Seattle participants joined during active infection and were tracked over time. The data are from a study of blood T cell repertoires in COVID-19. Study as a whole: Some COVID-19 samples were acute and others convalescent; all came from the United States, Italy and Spain. T cells, B-cell-depleted T cells, or PBMCs provided the cDNA or gDNA that served as material.

The germline V gene has CDR1 MNHEY and CDR2 SMNVEV (reference sequence). The germline V and J ends were trimmed by 5 bases and 8 bases, with 7 bases remaining between them. The CDR3 covers 11 residues. The sequence was obtained from a person under 35 with COVID-19, enrolled during active disease. V usage is TRBV27 and J usage is TRBJ2-4, with D maybe TRBD1 (5 bases). The specimen sequenced was peripheral blood. The CDR3 nucleotides are TGTGCCAGCAGTCAGGGCCACATTCAGTACTTC. Its translation is CASSQGHIQYF.